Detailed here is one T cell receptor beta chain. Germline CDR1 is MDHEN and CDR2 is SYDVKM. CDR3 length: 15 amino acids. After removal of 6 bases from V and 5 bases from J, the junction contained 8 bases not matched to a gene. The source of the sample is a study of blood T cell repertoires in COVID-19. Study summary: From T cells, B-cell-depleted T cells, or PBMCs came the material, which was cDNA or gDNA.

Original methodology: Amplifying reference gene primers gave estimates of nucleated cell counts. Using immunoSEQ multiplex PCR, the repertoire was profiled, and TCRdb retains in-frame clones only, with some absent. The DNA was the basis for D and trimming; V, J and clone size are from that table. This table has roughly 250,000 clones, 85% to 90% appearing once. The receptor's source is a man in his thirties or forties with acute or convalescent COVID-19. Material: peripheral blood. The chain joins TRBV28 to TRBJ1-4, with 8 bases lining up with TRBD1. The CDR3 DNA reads TGTGCCAGCAGCCCTGGGGGACAGGAAAATGAAAAACTGTTTTTT. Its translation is CASSPGGQENEKLFF.